This TCR beta chain stems from a study of Graves' ophthalmopathy and Graves' hyperthyroidism. V lost 4 bases, J lost 7 bases, and 4 bases stayed unmatched. The CDR3 extends over 14 amino acids. TCR beta CDR3 amplification used RNA transcripts. First-round RT-PCR used HTBI primers; second-round multiplex PCR followed. MiXCR was run by TCRdb on the multiplex PCR reads, yielding one entry per CDR3 protein. The sample shows 200,000 to 250,000 distinct CDR3 sequences, less than 55% of them seen only once. The V call is TRBV12-3 or TRBV12-4, the J call TRBJ1-5; 10 bases are a match to TRBD1. The sequence was obtained from an adult man with Graves' ophthalmopathy. The sequencing sample was made of peripheral blood. CDR3 sequence reads: CASSWDRGFQPQHF. The CDR3 nucleotides read TGTGCCAGCAGTTGGGACAGGGGTTTCCAGCCCCAGCATTTT.